This entry lists 25 T cell receptor beta chains sequenced from one sample in a study of early T cells in non-severe SARS-CoV-2 infection. TCRdb re-derived calls from the 5' RACE reads in MiXCR, one entry per CDR3 protein. Among some 82,000 distinct CDR3 sequences, about 12% were seen once, and the ten largest hold over 2%. The sample consisted of whole blood. The receptors shown here come from an adult who was a healthcare worker with PCR-confirmed SARS-CoV-2 infection or an uninfected control (not recorded which).

In this sample, this clonotype turned up many times. The J gene is TRBJ2-3, the V gene TRBV18, with no clear D. The V and J ends lost 6 bases and 1 base respectively, with 11 bases between them. The V gene's germline CDR1 is KGHSH and CDR2 LQKENI. CDR3 length equals 14 residues. The CDR3 DNA is TGTGCCAGCTCTTCGTGGGCAGGCACAGATACGCAGTATTTT. Amino acids: CASSSWAGTDTQYF.

This clonotype was recorded at least ten times. The V and J genes are TRBV7-9 and TRBJ2-3, with TRBD2 as a possible D gene (6 bases). Per germline, CDR1 SEHNR and CDR2 FQNEAQ (reference sequence). V lost 1 base and J lost 5, with 10 bases in between. The CDR3 is made up of 14 amino acids. CDR3 in amino acids: CASSLERRGDTQYF. In DNA form, the CDR3 reads TGTGCCAGCAGCTTAGAAAGGAGGGGAGATACGCAGTATTTT.

The chain is built from TRBV28 and TRBJ2-1, with D tentatively TRBD1 or TRBD2 (6 bases each). Germline loops: CDR1 MDHEN, CDR2 SYDVKM. V was cut by 8 bases and J by 5 bases, with 13 bases left in between. CDR3 length equals 13 residues. In nucleotides, the CDR3 is TGTGCCAGCCTATTGGGGGGCAACAATGAGCAGTTCTTC. Amino acid sequence: CASLLGGNNEQFF. The full variable domain, with the rest looked up from reference TRBV28 and TRBJ2-1, is DVKVTQSSRYLVKRTGEKVFLECVQDMDHENMFWYRQDPGLGLRLIYFSYDVKMKEKGDIPEGYSVSREKKERFSLILESASTNQTSMYLCASLLGGNNEQFFGPGTRLTVL.

This clonotype was picked up many times. The V call is TRBV2, the J call TRBJ2-1; 9 nucleotides match TRBD2. The CDR3 is made up of 16 amino acids. The V and J ends lost 4 bases and 6 bases, in that order; junction bases with no gene match: 10. The V gene's germline CDR1 is SNHLY and CDR2 FYNNEI. CDR3 region: CASSAPGLAVSNEQFF. CDR3 sequence (DNA): TGTGCCAGCAGTGCCCCGGGACTAGCAGTGAGCAATGAGCAGTTCTTC.

This clonotype was seen a few times. The chain recombines TRBV6-1 with TRBJ1-1, with D hard to call. CDR3 length: 13 amino acids. Trimming left V 6 bases short and J 0 bases short, with 8 bases between. CDR1 is MNHNS and CDR2 is SASEGT in the germline V gene. The CDR3 loop reads CASSRVLNTEAFF. DNA for the CDR3: TGTGCCAGCAGCCGGGTCCTGAACACTGAAGCTTTCTTT.

This clonotype was seen a few times. CDR3 in DNA: TGTGCCAGCTCACCGCGGGTGGTGGGGACTGAAGCTTTCTTT. Amino acids: CASSPRVVGTEAFF. The V gene is TRBV18, the J gene TRBJ1-1, with unresolved D. From germline, CDR1 is KGHSH and CDR2 LQKENI. The V gene lost 3 bases and the J gene lost 5 bases, with 13 bases spanning the gap. The CDR3 is 14 residues long. The full variable domain, in which reference TRBV18 and TRBJ1-1 provide the parts outside the CDR3, is NAGVMQNPRHLVRRRGQEARLRCSPMKGHSHVYWYRQLPEEGLKFMVYLQKENIIDESGMPKERFSAEFPKEGPSILRIQQVVRGDSAAYFCASSPRVVGTEAFFGQGTRLTVV.

This clonotype was recorded at least ten times. The chain is built from TRBV6-6 and TRBJ2-2; D is tentatively TRBD1 or TRBD2 (5 bases each). Deletions cut 6 bases from V and 3 bases from J, with 8 bases between. The CDR3 length is 13 residues. CDR1 and CDR2 from the germline V gene are MNHNY and SVGAGI (reference sequence). CDR3 in DNA: TGTGCCAGCAGGGGGGTAGACACCGGGGAGCTGTTTTTT. This sequence encodes CASRGVDTGELFF.

V usage is TRBV3-1 and J usage is TRBJ2-7; D remains unclear. Trimming removed 0 bases from V and 5 bases from J, with 20 bases in between. Germline CDR1 reads LGHDT; CDR2 reads YNNKEL (reference sequence). The length of the CDR3 is 17 residues. The CDR3 spells CASSQEYGRVQQHEQYF. The CDR3 nucleotides read TGTGCCAGCAGCCAAGAATACGGACGAGTCCAGCAGCACGAGCAGTACTTC.

This clonotype was found many times. The J gene is TRBJ2-1, the V gene TRBV6-1, with a tentative D call TRBD2 (5 bases). Germline CDR1 and CDR2: MNHNS and SASEGT. This CDR3 is built from 17 residues. V shed 0 bases and J shed 4 bases, with 16 bases lying between them. As DNA, the CDR3 is TGTGCCAGCAGTGAAGCGCTACAAGCGGCCCCTTACAATGAGCAGTTCTTC. It translates to CASSEALQAAPYNEQFF.

This clonotype was picked up many times. The chain combines TRBV7-9 with TRBJ2-2, with D uncertain. V was clipped by 5 bases and J by 6 bases, with 10 bases between them. This CDR3 has 13 residues. Germline V gene sequence: CDR1 SEHNR, CDR2 FQNEAQ (reference sequence). The DNA for the CDR3 is TGTGCCAGCAGCACACTCGAGGCCGGGGAGCTGTTTTTT. This sequence encodes CASSTLEAGELFF. Supplemented by reference TRBV7-9 and TRBJ2-2, the full variable domain reads DTGVSQNPRHKITKRGQNVTFRCDPISEHNRLYWYRQTLGQGPEFLTYFQNEAQLEKSRLLSDRFSAERPKGSFSTLEIQRTEQGDSAMYLCASSTLEAGELFFGEGSRLTVL.

This clonotype showed up just a few times. The chain joins TRBV5-5 to TRBJ1-6; D remains unclear. CDR3 size: 14 residues. The V and J ends lost 5 bases and 9 bases respectively, with 15 bases between them. The germline gives CDR1 SGHKS, CDR2 YYEKEE (reference sequence). CDR3 residues: CASRYREPSSPLHF. CDR3 nucleotide sequence: TGTGCCAGCAGATACCGGGAGCCGAGTTCACCCCTCCACTTT.

The chain joins TRBV6-5 to TRBJ1-3; possible D gene TRBD1, 5 bases. V was cut by 6 bases and J by 0 bases, with 12 bases left in between. Per the germline V gene, CDR1 is MNHEY and CDR2 is SVGAGI. This CDR3 has 15 amino acids. CDR3 in DNA: TGTGCCAGCAGGCGTACAGGTTACTCTGGAAACACCATATATTTT. Translated, it gives CASRRTGYSGNTIYF.

This clonotype showed up just a few times. The rearrangement links TRBV28 to TRBJ1-4, with a weak D call TRBD1 (5 bases). This CDR3 has 16 amino acids. V dropped 3 bases and J dropped 0 bases, with 11 bases sitting between them. Germline CDR1 is MDHEN and CDR2 is SYDVKM. The CDR3 nucleotides are TGTGCCAGCAGTTTGCGACAGAGTTCAACTAATGAAAAACTGTTTTTT. It encodes CASSLRQSSTNEKLFF.

The DNA for the CDR3 is TGTGCCAGCACCTCCTGGGGGGGGAGGAGTGAAAAACTGTTTTTT. Translated: CASTSWGGRSEKLFF. The chain carries TRBV6-5 and TRBJ1-4, with D possibly being TRBD1 (5 bases). The CDR3 is 15 amino acids. Germline CDR1 MNHEY, CDR2 SVGAGI. Between the trimmed V and J ends, which lost 7 bases and 7 bases, there was a span of 19 bases.

This clonotype occurred many times. The chain links TRBV5-4 to TRBJ1-6, with TRBD1 as a possible D gene (5 bases). The CDR3 is 17 residues long. Germline CDR1 is SGHNT and CDR2 is YYREEE (reference sequence). The germline V and J ends were trimmed by 4 bases and 10 bases, with 24 bases remaining between them. The CDR3 region has the DNA TGTGCCAGCAGCCCCCCACCGGGGCAGGGCCAGGGATCACCCCTCCACTTT. This translates into CASSPPPGQGQGSPLHF.

This clonotype was seen at least ten times. The rearrangement links TRBV20-1 to TRBJ2-3; 13 bases fit TRBD2. There are 19 residues in the CDR3. Germline CDR1 is DFQATT and CDR2 is SNEGSKA (reference sequence). Unmatched junction bases numbered 10, after V lost 1 base and J lost 0 bases. Written as DNA, the CDR3 is TGCAGTGCTAGAGGGGGACTAGCGGGAAGAGTGTCTAGCACAGATACGCAGTATTTT. Protein: CSARGGLAGRVSSTDTQYF.

The chain uses TRBV9 and TRBJ2-3, with 11 positions matching TRBD2. V shed 2 bases, J shed 5 bases, and the junction held 1 base outside the gene matches. CDR1 is SGDLS, CDR2 YYNGEE, per germline. CDR3 length: 14 residues. CDR3 loop: CASSVGTSGDTQYF. The CDR3 nucleotides read TGTGCCAGCAGCGTGGGGACTAGCGGAGATACGCAGTATTTT.

This clonotype showed up many times. The V and J genes are TRBV19 and TRBJ2-1, with 7 bases fitting TRBD1. Losses at the gene ends were 7 bases for V and 6 bases for J; bases not matched to a gene: 6. This CDR3 has 13 residues. Per germline, CDR1 LNHDA and CDR2 SQIVND (reference sequence). CDR3: CASKRTGGNEQFF. The CDR3 nucleotides are TGTGCCAGTAAAAGGACAGGAGGCAATGAGCAGTTCTTC.

The table lists this clonotype with many counts. J is TRBJ1-3 and V is TRBV12-3 or TRBV12-4; D remains ambiguous. V lost 3 bases, J lost 0 bases, and 12 bases lay in between. CDR3 length: 16 residues. The CDR3: CASSFGVGPSGNTIYF. CDR3 DNA sequence: TGTGCCAGCAGTTTTGGGGTTGGCCCCTCTGGAAACACCATATATTTT.

V and J are TRBV20-1 and TRBJ1-1; 7 bases match TRBD1. Germline assignment: CDR1 DFQATT and CDR2 SNEGSKA (reference sequence). Germline trimming cut 0 bases from V and 5 bases from J; bases unmatched to any gene: 15. The CDR3 sequence is 17 residues long. CDR3: CSARDSEWGQYNTEAFF. CDR3 DNA sequence: TGCAGTGCTAGAGATTCCGAATGGGGACAGTATAATACTGAAGCTTTCTTT.

This clonotype was counted at least ten times. The rearrangement links TRBV12-3 or TRBV12-4 to TRBJ2-5, with D possibly being TRBD2 (5 bases). This CDR3 comprises 12 residues. The V end lost 5 bases, the J end lost 8 bases, and 12 bases lay between the germline ends. CDR3 DNA: TGTGCCAGCAGTCCGTTCGGGGTAACCCAGTACTTC. Residues: CASSPFGVTQYF.

This sequence joins TRBV29-1 and TRBJ1-2; D not resolved. The CDR3 extends over 14 amino acids. Germline loops: CDR1 SQVTM, CDR2 ANQGSEA. Trimming removed 1 base at V and 2 bases at J, with 11 bases between. The CDR3 DNA is TGCAGCGTTGAAGGGGCAGATTCCAACTATGGCTACACCTTC. It is translated as CSVEGADSNYGYTF.

In this sample, this clonotype turned up many times. This chain links TRBV6-2 or TRBV6-3 with TRBJ2-1, with 10 bases lining up with TRBD2. The germline gives CDR1 MNHEY, CDR2 SVGEGT. Trimming at V came to 2 bases and at J to 4 bases, leaving 2 bases not matched to a gene. The CDR3 loop spans 15 amino acids. CDR3: CASSYGTSVYNEQFF. In nucleotides, the CDR3 is TGTGCCAGCAGTTACGGGACTAGCGTATACAATGAGCAGTTCTTC.

As regards this clonotype: One junction end does not reproduce the germline sequence, and a read error may be involved. The genes are TRBV12-3 or TRBV12-4 and TRBJ2-2, with D possibly matching TRBD2 (5 bases). This CDR3 is 12 amino acids long. The CDR3 here is CASSHSTGEPFF. DNA for the CDR3: TGTGCCAGCAGTCATAGCACCGGGGAGCCGTTTTTT.

This clonotype came up many times. The rearrangement joins TRBV20-1 to TRBJ1-1; D remains unclear. The V end lost 5 bases, the J end lost 3 bases, and 7 bases lay between the germline ends. The CDR3 runs 11 residues. CDR1 is DFQATT, CDR2 SNEGSKA, per germline (reference sequence). Written as DNA, the CDR3 is TGCAGTGCTCCCGGGGACACTGAAGCTTTCTTT. Protein sequence: CSAPGDTEAFF.